This T cell receptor beta chain was identified during a study of ipilimumab plus nivolumab after autologous stem cell transplantation. Overall study: The DLBCL cohort had primary refractory and relapsed disease, with 18-month progression-free survival of approximately 87% and 28%.

Clones were sequenced by immunoSEQ multiplex PCR, and TCRdb holds only the in-frame ones, with some missing. The sample lists fewer than 20,000 clones, about 81% occurring once. Germline CDR1 and CDR2: SNHLY and FYNNEI. This CDR3 comprises 13 residues. Trimming left V 2 bases short and J 6 bases short, with 7 bases between. This clone occurred once. This specimen consisted of PBMCs, obtained in a trial of ipilimumab plus nivolumab as post-transplant consolidation. The chain employs TRBV2 and TRBJ2-2; no clear D gene. The receptor was derived from a male donor with diffuse large B-cell lymphoma. This CDR3 is CASSELSAGELFF. CDR3 bases: TGTGCCAGCAGTGAATTGAGCGCCGGGGAGCTGTTTTTT.